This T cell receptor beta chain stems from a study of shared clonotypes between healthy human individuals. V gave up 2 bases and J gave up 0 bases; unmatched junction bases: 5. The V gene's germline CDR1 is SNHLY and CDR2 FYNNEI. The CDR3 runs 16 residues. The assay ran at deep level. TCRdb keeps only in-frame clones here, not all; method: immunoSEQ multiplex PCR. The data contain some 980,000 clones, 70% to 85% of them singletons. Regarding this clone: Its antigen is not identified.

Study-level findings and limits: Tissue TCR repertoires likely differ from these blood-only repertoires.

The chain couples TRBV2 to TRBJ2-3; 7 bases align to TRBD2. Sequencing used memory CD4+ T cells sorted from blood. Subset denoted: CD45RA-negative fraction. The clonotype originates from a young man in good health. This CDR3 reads CASSEQGSGSTDTQYF. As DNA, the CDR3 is TGTGCCAGCAGTGAACAGGGTAGCGGGAGCACAGATACGCAGTATTTT.